This T cell receptor beta chain was captured in a study of cytomegalovirus exposure and HLA in healthy donors listed by TCRdb under 2017. Describing the broader study: According to an earlier analysis of a few hundred of the donors, about 170 million T cells yielded roughly 110 million unique TCR beta sequences and more than 250 Gb of sequence data. All discovery cohort repertoires had been generated on a single sequencing platform. In addition to the first cohort of 666 subjects, a separate validation cohort of 130 or so different subjects was used. Donor age, sex, ethnicity and CMV serostatus were compiled together with the repertoire data. About 300 gigabases of sequencing data and around 85 million unique TCR sequences made up an early release that covered under 750 HLA-typed donors. The aim of the study was to test whether cataloging public T cell receptors could identify signatures of past pathogen exposure. Both class I and class II loci were covered by HLA typing, at four-digit resolution. Rather than drawing on any new phenotypic data, the later analysis identified candidate immune exposures from TCR beta sequences and the way those sequences occurred across donors. A later genetic analysis took genome-wide SNP genotypes for about 65% of the 666 donors and used that subset as a discovery cohort. Typing coverage varied by locus: roughly 620-630 donors for A, B, C, DRB1 and DQB1; more than 500 for DQA1; over 600 for DPA1; more than 450 for DPB1. The study used immunosequencing to profile the T cell repertoires of 666 subjects and linked those repertoires to cytomegalovirus serostatus. Across 398 genotyped donors of the cohort, an average of approximately 200,000 unique TCR beta nucleotide sequences per donor were sequenced, and about a sixth of those sequences were non-productive. Of the approximately 370 genotyped donors, 75% to 85% were placed in the genetic ancestry cluster associated with self-reported Caucasian donors. High-throughput TCR immunosequencing, statistical association of individual TCRs with disease status, and machine learning were combined to predict cytomegalovirus infection status. To decide whether each TCR beta V gene segment behaved as functional or pseudogenic, an earlier analysis of 587 of the donors relied on high-throughput TCR beta sequencing. A later analysis re-examined previously published TCR beta repertoires from roughly 650 donors and added high-resolution HLA genotyping to investigate patterns of TCR occurrence. Roughly 5 DR-DQ haplotypes were handled as single units for association and clustering because linkage in the cohort was strong.

A note on this clone: Its antigen specificity is not known. The record has no base qualities; no much larger clone is one base away. Other DNA sequences in the sample encode the same CDR3.

To prepare the library, the immunoSEQ multiplex PCR assay was applied. The multiplex PCR relied on a mix of 60 forward primers for TCR Vbeta segments and 13 reverse primers for TCR Jbeta segments. The CDR3 region of rearranged TCR beta genes was amplified from genomic DNA with a multiplex PCR assay. Amplified TCR beta libraries were sequenced as 87-base-pair reads on the Illumina HiSeq System. The study's processing was this. A later analysis counted tens of millions of unique TCR beta chains across the 670 or so repertoires, and around 12 million of these chains were shared by at least two donors. To remove PCR and sequencing errors, raw reads were error-corrected and collapsed into unique sequences using a nearest-neighbor algorithm that merged closely related sequences. Alignment of CDR3 sequences to IMGT reference sequences was used to assign V, D and J gene segments. For a sequence to be retained, a match of at least six nucleotides to both a V gene segment and a J gene segment was required. Rearrangements were called productive when the CDR3 lacked stop codons and stayed in frame with V and J; all others were non-productive. Following IMGT convention, CDR3 was defined as the stretch from the second conserved V-encoded cysteine to the conserved J-encoded phenylalanine. In an earlier analysis of just under 600 of the donors, sequences lacking an unambiguous match to a single V gene segment were excluded. An earlier analysis of 450 to 650 of the donors called V segments functional above 56.7% productive rearrangements and segregating when the between-donor standard deviation exceeded 5%. A statistical classification framework was built for diagnosing cytomegalovirus status from the catalog of TCR beta chain sequences. In a later analysis, TCR nucleotide sequences were compared against IMGT/GENE-DB human TR gene sequences so that V and J genes could be assigned. Using the TCRdist pipeline, a later analysis assigned CDR3 sequences along with most-parsimonious VDJ recombination scenarios. In a later analysis, each TCR beta chain was defined by its CDR3 amino acid sequence together with its V-gene family, and reads lacking a unique V-gene family were excluded. As a way to deal with suspected cross-contamination and a sequencing artifact, a later analysis dropped more than 500 nucleotide sequences that were highly shared and had low generation probability. A later analysis calculated a clonal expansion index for each public chain from normalized within-repertoire ranks of inferred template counts. In a later analysis, generation probabilities were computed with a VDJ recombination model fitted to out-of-frame rearrangements, and the resulting probabilities were checked against IGoR. A later analysis scored TCR-TCR, TCR-HLA and TCR-CMV co-occurrence with hypergeometric tests, applying a repertoire-size bias correction to TCR pairs. To estimate false discovery rates, a later analysis permuted the HLA or CMV assignments 20 times. A later analysis grouped co-occurring TCRs with DBSCAN, adding TCRdist sequence similarity when clustering within HLA-allele-positive subsets. Repertoires with fewer than 30,000 or more than 120,000 public chains were left out of co-occurrence clustering, as were five repertoires with anomalous nucleotide sharing. TCRdb took over this immuneACCESS table, retaining in-frame rearrangements with V and J assigned. Such tables are incomplete; in checked studies, under half of the missing clones stem from an unresolved V gene, and the remainder is unexplained. Clonal size and the V and J genes are those of that table, whereas D and trimming came from the DNA. The sample includes over 200,000 clones, with 60% to 80% observed a single time. In total, the top ten clones hold about 2% of the sample.

In total, fewer than 750 healthy bone marrow donors made up the cohort. All cohort members were sampled while nominally healthy, although unrecorded immune exposures were likely present. The donor was CMV seronegative and belonged to the group of over 350 seronegative cohort members. A peripheral blood sample was provided by each donor, and peripheral blood mononuclear cells were used for TCR beta sequencing. Genomic DNA was extracted from the blood cell samples with the Qiagen DNeasy Blood Extraction Kit. The paper's findings and limits, for the study overall: According to a later analysis, parvovirus B19, influenza, CMV and Epstein-Barr virus appeared linked to several top co-occurrence clusters. At a false discovery rate of 0.05, a later analysis linked about 17,000 TCR beta sequences to specific HLA alleles. According to a later analysis, most CMV-associated TCR beta chains appeared to be HLA-restricted, and the HLA associations seemed to be driven largely by CMV exposure. Immune exposure information for the cohort was limited to CMV serostatus. The 87-base-pair reads could not distinguish some IMGT-functional V segments, including TRBV6-2 and TRBV6-3, so those segments were excluded. A group of highly shared sequence variants was considered likely to be a technical artifact of the sequencing pipeline. The earlier analysis of approximately 560 of the donors excluded 15 to 20 rarely observed V segments, including chromosome 9 orphons, because counts were too low. The study listed 164 TCR beta chains as associated with cytomegalovirus. The authors suggested that the approach could potentially be extended to other disease states and immunological phenotypes. Only TCR beta chains were sequenced in this cohort, and the absence of alpha or paired-chain data limited detectable features. Most TCR sequences were observed very rarely across donors, whereas some public TCRs were present in many individuals. A further reported finding was that TCR beta sequences accurately predicted the HLA-A and HLA-B alleles for most subjects in the first cohort. An earlier analysis of approximately 540 of the donors showed that most TCR beta V segments appeared in productive rearrangements either about 87% or about 30% of the time, which broadly matched IMGT annotations. HLA typing was unavailable for some donors at each locus, so association tests used only the typed subset. An association between a missense DCLRE1C variant and V-gene and J-gene trimming of TCR beta chains was found in a later genetic analysis and replicated in an independent cohort. Presence/absence analyses assumed roughly uniform sequencing depth across donors, an assumption that may not hold. Strong co-occurrence of HLA alleles, especially DR and DQ, made assigning TCR associations to individual alleles difficult. In a later analysis, the rate of TCR association differed among HLA loci, with DRB1 alleles having the most associated TCRs and HLA-C alleles having the fewest. Three of the identified cytomegalovirus-associated TCR beta chains were confirmed in vitro to be specific for cytomegalovirus antigens. Compared with the roughly 710-donor mean, donors in an Asian-associated ancestry cluster had fewer N-insertions in productive TCRs, according to a later genetic analysis. Linkage disequilibrium might explain the correlated functional status among segregating V segments, but an unknown experimental factor could not be excluded. The classifier was reported to diagnose cytomegalovirus status with high specificity and sensitivity in both the original cohort and the validation cohort. A later analysis found that HLA-associated TCR beta chains were more clonally expanded and had lower generation probabilities than equally common non-associated chains.

The CDR3 goes from the cysteine to the phenylalanine over 14 residues. Just CDR3 DNA is preserved here, 42 bases in frame from base 1. Deletion took 0 bases off V and 0 bases off J, with a span of 7 bases between the germline ends. CDR1 and CDR2 are drawn from the germline V gene: SGHRS, YFSETQ. Sequencing input: PBMCs. The receptor was derived from a male donor in good health and CMV-seronegative. Recombination joined TRBV5-1 with TRBJ2-7, with TRBD1 tentatively as D gene (6 bases match). The encoded CDR3 is CASSLGQVSYEQYF. The base sequence is TGCGCCAGCAGCTTGGGACAGGTCTCCTACGAGCAGTACTTC.